Following are 24 T cell receptor beta chains from one sample sequenced in a study of Graves' ophthalmopathy and Graves' hyperthyroidism. Scientists amplified the TCR beta CDR3 regions from RNA transcripts. The first-round RT-PCR employed HTBI primers together with the Qiagen OneStep RT-PCR kit. A multiplex PCR was then performed as the second round. One entry per CDR3 protein results from TCRdb running MiXCR on the multiplex PCR reads. The sample consists of hundreds of thousands of distinct CDR3 sequences, 20% to 25% of them appearing once. Sequencing was done on a sample of peripheral blood. The receptor set was obtained from a woman under 30 with stable Graves' hyperthyroidism. Some clones in this sample may be carry-over from other donors' samples.

There are many counts of this clonotype. This chain joins TRBV2 and TRBJ1-1; D possibly corresponds to TRBD1 (6 bases). Germline values: CDR1 SNHLY, CDR2 FYNNEI. Deletions cut 1 base from V and 5 bases from J, with 11 bases between. CDR3 size: 14 residues. The DNA for the CDR3 is TGTGCCAGCAGTGAAGGGCGGGGGCAAACTGAAGCTTTCTTT. It translates to CASSEGRGQTEAFF.

This clonotype was picked up many times. The V call is TRBV10-3, the J call TRBJ1-2, with D unresolved. Germline lookup yields CDR1 ENHRY and CDR2 SYGVKD. V lost 10 bases to trimming and J lost 5 bases, with 17 bases between them. The CDR3 is made up of 13 amino acids. The CDR3 spells CATWDFIEYGYTF. The CDR3 DNA reads TGTGCCACCTGGGATTTTATTGAATATGGCTACACCTTC.

The sample holds many counts of this clonotype. The genes are TRBV6-1 and TRBJ2-2; D is undetermined. Germline V gene lookup returns CDR1 MNHNS and CDR2 SASEGT. The CDR3 consists of 12 residues. Trimming removed 4 bases at V and 6 bases at J, with 6 bases between. The CDR3 DNA reads TGTGCCAGCAGTGGGTCCCCCGGGGAGCTGTTTTTT. Residues: CASSGSPGELFF.

Turning to this clonotype: This could be a read error, since a much larger clone is one nucleotide away. The gene calls are TRBV7-2 and TRBJ1-1, with no clear D. The CDR3 covers 12 residues. The germline CDR1 and CDR2 sequences are SGHTA and FQGNSA. CDR3 region: CASSPRSYPACF. In DNA form, the CDR3 reads TGTGCCAGCAGCCCCCGTTCGTACCCAGCTTGCTTT.

Note on this clonotype: A much larger clone differs from this one at a single base, so this may be a read error. Given the absence of the conserved phenylalanine or tryptophan at the CDR3 end, a read error is likely. V usage is TRBV7-2 and J usage is TRBJ1-3; possible D gene TRBD1, 5 bases. Deletions cut 2 bases from V and 3 bases from J, with 11 bases between. This CDR3 region has 15 residues. In germline, CDR1 is SGHTA, CDR2 FQGNSA. The CDR3 nucleotides read TGTGCCAGCAGCTTACCAGGGAGTGGTGGAAACACCATATATGTT. This encodes CASSLPGSGGNTIYV.

J is TRBJ2-5 and V is TRBV19; a weak D match, TRBD1 (6 bases). V lost 6 bases, J lost 5 bases, and 16 bases lay in between. CDR1 is LNHDA and CDR2 is SQIVND in the germline V gene (reference sequence). The CDR3 extends over 14 amino acids. CDR3 DNA sequence: TGTGCCAGTAGCCCGACAGGACCGGGGGAGACCCAGTACTTC. Encoded protein: CASSPTGPGETQYF.

The chain carries TRBV6-5 and TRBJ2-4, with D possibly being TRBD1 (6 bases). The germline V and J ends were trimmed by 2 bases and 1 base, with 12 bases remaining between them. From germline, CDR1 is MNHEY and CDR2 SVGAGI. The CDR3 spans 16 residues. The CDR3 DNA sequence: TGTGCCAGCAGTTACGTCGGGACATCGGCCAAAAACATTCAGTACTTC. Translation: CASSYVGTSAKNIQYF.

This clonotype was counted many times. The gene calls are TRBV11-1 and TRBJ2-5, with 14 bases identical to TRBD2. Germline-derived CDR1 and CDR2 are SGHAT and FQDESV (reference sequence). Trimming removed 4 bases from V and 4 bases from J; junction bases left unmatched: 11. There are 18 residues in the CDR3. The CDR3: CASSSPGLAGVGGETQYF. CDR3 nucleotide sequence: TGTGCCAGCAGCTCCCCGGGACTAGCGGGGGTCGGAGGAGAGACCCAGTACTTC.

This clonotype appeared once. With a much larger clone just one base away, this may be a read error. V usage is TRBV19 and J usage is TRBJ1-1, with D unresolved. CDR1 and CDR2 (germline): LNHDA, SQIVND (reference sequence). The CDR3 loop spans 11 amino acids. CDR3 coding DNA: TGTGCCAGTAGTAACAGATATGAAGCTTGCTTT. It is translated as CASSNRYEACF.

This clonotype was recorded once. The chain links TRBV7-9 to TRBJ2-7, with unresolved D. The CDR3 length is 12 residues. Germline V lookup: CDR1 SEHNR, CDR2 FQNEAQ (reference sequence). The V and J ends lost 5 bases and 5 bases respectively, with 10 bases between them. The CDR3 here is CASSPLGHEQYF. As DNA, the CDR3 is TGTGCCAGCAGCCCCCTCGGCCACGAGCAGTACTTC.

This clonotype was counted at least ten times. The chain recombines TRBV11-2 with TRBJ2-4, with 8 bases fitting TRBD2. CDR3 size: 12 residues. Germline trimming cut 1 base from V and 14 bases from J; bases unmatched to any gene: 4. Germline CDR1 and CDR2: SGHAT and FQNNGV. The CDR3 DNA reads TGTGCCAGCAGCTTAGTCGGGACTAGAAAGTACTTC. It is translated as CASSLVGTRKYF.

The chain has TRBV12-3 or TRBV12-4 and TRBJ1-3; D not certain. Trimming removed 5 bases from V and 0 bases from J, with 20 bases in between. This CDR3 comprises 18 residues. CDR3 sequence: CASSLPGGESLSGNTIYF. The CDR3 bases are TGTGCCAGCAGTCTCCCGGGTGGGGAGTCCCTCTCTGGAAACACCATATATTTT.

In this sample, this clonotype turned up many times. The chain uses TRBV10-3 and TRBJ2-7; 8 bases line up with TRBD2. In germline, CDR1 is ENHRY, CDR2 SYGVKD. This CDR3 spans 14 amino acids. The ends lost 9 bases at V and 0 bases at J; junction bases unmatched: 7. CDR3 nucleotide sequence: TGTGCCATAAAACAAGCGGGGGCCTCCTACGAGCAGTACTTC. Translating gives CAIKQAGASYEQYF.

This clonotype occurred many times. This chain connects TRBV12-3 or TRBV12-4 to TRBJ2-7, with D perhaps assigned TRBD1 or TRBD2 (5 bases each). This CDR3 is 14 amino acids long. V shed 3 bases and J shed 7 bases, with 16 bases lying between them. The DNA for the CDR3 is TGTGCCAGCAGTTTGGGGCCGGGAACGAGTGAGCAGTACTTC. Amino acids: CASSLGPGTSEQYF.

In this sample, this clonotype turned up a few times. The V and J genes are TRBV28 and TRBJ2-4; 9 positions match TRBD1. The germline CDR1 and CDR2 sequences are MDHEN and SYDVKM. V trimming: 6 bases; J trimming: 3 bases; junction bases outside the gene matches: 6. CDR3 length: 15 residues. The CDR3 is CASSLTGGGKNIQYF. The CDR3 DNA reads TGTGCCAGCAGCTTGACAGGGGGAGGCAAAAACATTCAGTACTTC.

This clonotype turned up a few times. The chain has TRBV4-2 and TRBJ1-1; 7 bases align to TRBD1. J gave up 7 bases and V 0 bases, and 5 bases lay outside the gene matches. CDR1 is LGHNA, CDR2 YNFKEQ, per germline. This CDR3 is built from 14 residues. The CDR3 sequence is CASSQDTGTVEAFF. The CDR3 bases are TGTGCCAGCAGCCAAGACACCGGGACAGTTGAAGCTTTCTTT.

This clonotype was counted ten times or more. Here the CDR3 omits its conserved ending phenylalanine or tryptophan, so a read error is the likely source. Because the CDR3's place on the DNA is in doubt, the DNA is left out and the CDR3 is given as listed by TCRdb. J is TRBJ1-1 and V is TRBV2. Counting both end residues, the CDR3 totals 10 amino acids. CDR1 is SNHLY, CDR2 FYNNEI, per germline. The CDR3 protein is CASRGTALQV.

This clonotype was found a few times. A much larger clone lies one base from this, so it may be a read error. The chain couples TRBV10-3 to TRBJ1-1; TRBD1 matches 8 bases. Germline loops: CDR1 ENHRY, CDR2 SYGVKD. This CDR3 spans 15 amino acids. The DNA for the CDR3 is TGTGCCATCAGTATCGACAGGGGACTGAACACTGAAGCTTGCTTT. This sequence encodes CAISIDRGLNTEACF.

This clonotype was counted a single time. A single base separates this from a much larger clone, so it may be a read error. V and J are TRBV6-5 and TRBJ2-7; no firm D call. V gave up 2 bases and J gave up 9 bases, with 17 bases separating them. This CDR3 is built from 14 residues. Germline CDR1 is MNHEY and CDR2 is SVGAGI. The CDR3 sequence: CASSYMGSDSRQYV. Written as DNA, the CDR3 is TGTGCCAGCAGTTACATGGGTTCAGATTCCAGGCAGTACGTC.

The V and J genes are TRBV7-2 and TRBJ2-7, with D maybe TRBD2 (5 bases). Per the germline V gene, CDR1 is SGHTA and CDR2 is FQGNSA. This CDR3 spans 14 amino acids. Trimming stripped 5 bases from V and 0 bases from J, with 11 bases between. The CDR3 bases are TGTGCCAGCAGCGTGCTAGGGAGCTCCTACGAGCAGTACTTC. The encoded protein is CASSVLGSSYEQYF.

The gene calls are TRBV27 and TRBJ2-7; 8 nucleotides line up with TRBD2. This CDR3 region has 14 residues. Trimming took 3 bases from V and 6 from J; bases not matched to a gene: 7. CDR1 MNHEY and CDR2 SMNVEV come from the germline V gene (reference sequence). For the CDR3, the DNA is TGTGCCAGCAGTTTTACGGGAGGGCAGGTCGAGCAGTACTTC. Translating gives CASSFTGGQVEQYF.

This clonotype showed up many times. The genes are TRBV12-3 or TRBV12-4 and TRBJ1-5; 7 bases line up with TRBD1. CDR3 length: 13 amino acids. Trimming at V came to 7 bases and at J to 6 bases, leaving 6 bases not matched to a gene. DNA of the CDR3: TGTGCCAGCAATCCAGGGGGGTCTCAGCCCCAGCATTTT. This codes for CASNPGGSQPQHF.

This clonotype was picked up many times. The chain is built from TRBV12-3 or TRBV12-4 and TRBJ2-7; D perhaps matches TRBD2 (5 bases). CDR3 size: 13 residues. With 3 bases removed from V and 5 bases from J, the gap between germline ends came to 11 bases. CDR3: CASSLYEADEQYF. The CDR3 nucleotides are TGTGCCAGCAGTTTGTACGAAGCGGACGAGCAGTACTTC.

This clonotype has ten or more counts. V usage is TRBV12-3 or TRBV12-4 and J usage is TRBJ2-2, with TRBD2 identical over 9 bases. V dropped 6 bases and J dropped 6; count of bases not matched to a gene: 8. This CDR3 spans 15 amino acids. The CDR3 sequence is CASSSGLAVPGELFF. As DNA, the CDR3 is TGTGCCAGCAGCTCGGGACTAGCCGTCCCCGGGGAGCTGTTTTTT.